This T cell receptor beta chain was identified during a study of spatial heterogeneity in lung cancer. Looking at the study overall: Fewer alpha-chain than beta-chain sequences were consistently detected. Raw sequencing reads included, on average, more than ten appearances of each unique TCR and UMI combination. General study points: Ubiquitous expanded tumor TCRs showed up in blood more at resection than follow-up.

TCR cDNA molecules each had a unique molecular identifier. MiXCR, applied by TCRdb to the 5' RACE reads, yields one record per CDR3 protein. The repertoire holds about 48,000 distinct CDR3 sequences, with about 5.8% as singletons. The time point denotes: sample taken at primary tumor resection. The authors sequenced whole RNA from tumor, nontumor lung or frozen PBMC without sorting. This CDR3 has 14 residues. The V and J ends lost 0 bases and 1 base respectively, with 6 bases between them. Germline CDR1 is DFQATT and CDR2 is SNEGSKA (reference sequence). Many counts were recorded for this clonotype. Its antigen is undetermined.

The chain employs TRBV20-1 and TRBJ2-2; no reliable D call. This receptor was obtained from a male donor with early-stage non-small cell lung cancer. The source was PBMCs, collected at surgery. CDR3 bases: TGCAGTGCTAGAGAGTCTAAGAACACCGGGGAGCTGTTTTTT. Its translation: CSARESKNTGELFF.